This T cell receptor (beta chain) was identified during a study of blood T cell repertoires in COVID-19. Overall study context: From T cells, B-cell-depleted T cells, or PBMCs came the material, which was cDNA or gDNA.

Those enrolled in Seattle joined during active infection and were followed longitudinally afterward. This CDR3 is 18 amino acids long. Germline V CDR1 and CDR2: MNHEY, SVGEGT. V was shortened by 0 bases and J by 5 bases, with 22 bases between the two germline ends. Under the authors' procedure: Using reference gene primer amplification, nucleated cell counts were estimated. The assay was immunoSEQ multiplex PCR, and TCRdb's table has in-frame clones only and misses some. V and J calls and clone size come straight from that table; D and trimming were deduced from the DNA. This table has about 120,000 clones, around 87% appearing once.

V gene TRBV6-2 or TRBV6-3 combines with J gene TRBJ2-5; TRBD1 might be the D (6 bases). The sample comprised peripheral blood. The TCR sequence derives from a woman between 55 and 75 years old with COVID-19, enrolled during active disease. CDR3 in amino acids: CASSYSSGRGSHWETQYF. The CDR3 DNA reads TGTGCCAGCAGTTACTCGAGTGGTAGGGGGTCCCATTGGGAGACCCAGTACTTC.